This T cell receptor beta chain was documented in a study of T cells in localized non-small cell lung cancer. Germline values: CDR1 LNHDA, CDR2 SQIVND (reference sequence). Unmatched junction bases numbered 9, after V lost 5 bases and J lost 8 bases. The CDR3 has 16 residues. Libraries were prepared by immunoSEQ multiplex PCR; TCRdb keeps only in-frame clonotypes and omits some of them. The data show fewer than 3,500 clones, with approximately 30% seen just once and around 16% held by the top ten. The gene calls are TRBV19 and TRBJ1-6, with 10 bases fitting TRBD1. The TCR comes from a female donor older than 55 with stage II squamous cell lung carcinoma. The specimen comprised lung tumor tissue, sampled before any cancer treatment. The CDR3 coding sequence is TGTGCCAGTAGTTTTGGGACAGGGGACGTCGATTCACCCCTCCACTTT. Protein product: CASSFGTGDVDSPLHF.